This T cell receptor (beta chain) appears in the sequencing data of a study of blood T cell repertoires in COVID-19. The CDR3 totals 13 residues. V shed 8 bases, J shed 4 bases, and the junction held 3 bases outside the gene matches. The method was immunoSEQ multiplex PCR; TCRdb's version includes in-frame clones alone and lacks a portion of them. The sample lists about 160,000 clones; about 86% were seen once. The source of this sequence is a man aged 45 to 65 who had recovered from COVID-19. V usage is TRBV12-3 or TRBV12-4 and J usage is TRBJ2-1; TRBD2 matches 9 bases. Sequences were obtained from PBMCs or T cells enriched from blood (not recorded which). This CDR3 is CASVLAGYNEQFF. The DNA of the CDR3 is TGTGCCAGCGTCCTAGCGGGGTACAATGAGCAGTTCTTC.